The TCR beta chain described here comes from a study of CD8+ T cells in alopecia areata. Sample treatment: oral pan-JAK inhibitor, 5-10 mg twice daily. CDR3 length: 16 amino acids. Germline V CDR1 and CDR2: SEHNR, FQNEAQ (reference sequence). Trimming took 4 bases from V and 2 from J; bases not matched to a gene: 9. Investigators isolated RNA and reverse transcribed it into cDNA to act as the sequencing template. Produced via immunoSEQ multiplex PCR; TCRdb's table is partial and in-frame only. The sample has a few hundred thousand clones, under 40% seen once; the top ten hold around 0.48%. Sequencing used CD4+ T cells sorted from blood, obtained between weeks 30 and 35, from a patient treated with tofacitinib. This chain joins TRBV7-9 and TRBJ2-3, with 7 bases fitting TRBD2. The receptor comes from a human donor with alopecia areata. This CDR3 is CASSYPSGKITDTQYF. CDR3 nucleotide sequence: TGTGCCAGCAGCTACCCTAGCGGAAAGATCACAGATACGCAGTATTTT.